This T cell receptor beta chain was retrieved from a study of identical twins. TCRdb itself ran the 5' RACE reads through MiXCR, one entry per CDR3 protein. Among around 1.7 million distinct CDR3 sequences listed, around 29% were seen once. The study's findings and limits: Carriage of fewer insertions was seen in abundant cord blood beta clonotypes, whereas memory repertoires showed none.

About this clonotype: Antigen specificity is unknown.

This TCR was sampled from a newborn girl in good health. Sequencing was performed on cord blood.

The CDR3 bases are TGCAGTGCTAACCCCCCCTCACAGGGGAAAAACATTCAGTACTTC. Encoded protein: CSANPPSQGKNIQYF. V is TRBV20-1 and J is TRBJ2-4; TRBD1 aligns across 7 bases. Germline-derived CDR1 and CDR2 are DFQATT and SNEGSKA (reference sequence). Trimming took 4 bases from V and 4 from J; bases not matched to a gene: 10. This CDR3 has 15 residues.